These T cell receptor beta chains were read from a single sample in a study of blood T cell repertoires in COVID-19. Sequencing used immunoSEQ multiplex PCR; TCRdb keeps in-frame clones, though not all of them. The sample yields tens of thousands of clones, approximately 83% seen once. Sequenced sample: peripheral blood. The receptors originated from a woman aged 55-69 years with acute or convalescent COVID-19. The CDR3 runs from the conserved cysteine through the conserved F or W. The order of the fields is CDR3 protein, CDR3 DNA, J gene, D gene, V gene, clone size. A D gene is named only where the DNA matches it firmly. The size entry is marked missing in some rows and otherwise reads once, few, many or a size class.

CDR3: CASSDATGNTEAFF
DNA: TGTGCCAGCAGTGATGCCACAGGGAACACTGAAGCTTTCTTT
J: TRBJ1-1
D: -
V: TRBV6-1
size: once

CDR3: CASSPTGPRPNTEAFF
DNA: TGCGCCAGCAGTCCGACAGGTCCACGACCGAACACTGAAGCTTTCTTT
J: TRBJ1-1
D: -
V: TRBV10-2
size: once

CDR3: CATSEGGTEAFF
DNA: TGTGCCACCAGTGAAGGGGGCACTGAAGCTTTCTTT
J: TRBJ1-1
D: -
V: TRBV24-1
size: -

CDR3: CAWSGTAANSNQPQHF
DNA: TGTGCCTGGAGTGGGACAGCGGCAAATAGCAATCAGCCCCAGCATTTT
J: TRBJ1-5
D: -
V: TRBV30
size: -

CDR3: CASSLQGIGTEAFF
DNA: TGTGCCAGTAGTCTGCAGGGGATAGGAACTGAAGCTTTCTTT
J: TRBJ1-1
D: -
V: TRBV19
size: once

CDR3: CASSLQGDGYTF
DNA: TGCGCCAGCAGCTTGCAGGGGGATGGCTACACCTTC
J: TRBJ1-2
D: TRBD1
V: TRBV5-1
size: -

CDR3: CAWRRDRGGTEAFF
DNA: TGTGCCTGGAGGCGCGACAGGGGTGGCACTGAAGCTTTCTTT
J: TRBJ1-1
D: TRBD1
V: TRBV30
size: once

CDR3: CASSPGTGGSDSNQPQHF
DNA: TGTGCCAGCAGCCCCGGGACAGGGGGCTCAGATAGCAATCAGCCCCAGCATTTT
J: TRBJ1-5
D: TRBD1
V: TRBV7-2
size: -

CDR3: CASSGNTGGCRNEQFF
DNA: TGTGCCAGCAGCGGGAATACAGGGGGCTGTCGTAATGAGCAGTTCTTC
J: TRBJ2-1
D: -
V: TRBV21-1
size: -

CDR3: CASSVGTMNTEAFF
DNA: TGTGCCAGCAGCGTTGGGACAATGAACACTGAAGCTTTCTTT
J: TRBJ1-1
D: -
V: TRBV7-9
size: -

CDR3: CASSPPTALNTEAFF
DNA: TGTGCCAGCTCACCACCGACAGCGTTGAACACTGAAGCTTTCTTT
J: TRBJ1-1
D: -
V: TRBV18
size: -

CDR3: CSASRLAGGDTQYF
DNA: TGCAGTGCTAGTCGGCTAGCGGGGGGCGACACGCAGTATTTT
J: TRBJ2-3
D: TRBD2
V: TRBV20-1
size: -

CDR3: CASSISSGGREAEQFF
DNA: TGTGCCAGCAGTATTAGTAGCGGGGGGAGGGAAGCTGAGCAGTTCTTC
J: TRBJ2-1
D: TRBD2
V: TRBV3-1/TRBV3-2
size: -

CDR3: CASSSGGGQPQHF
DNA: TGTGCCAGCAGTTCGGGCGGCGGGCAGCCCCAGCATTTT
J: TRBJ1-5
D: -
V: TRBV12-3/TRBV12-4
size: -

CDR3: CASSQLGNTIYF
DNA: TGTGCCAGCAGCCAACTGGGAAACACCATATATTTT
J: TRBJ1-3
D: -
V: TRBV14
size: -

CDR3: CASSYEDSYNEQFF
DNA: TGTGCCAGCAGTTACGAGGACAGCTACAATGAGCAGTTCTTC
J: TRBJ2-1
D: -
V: TRBV6-5
size: few

CDR3: CASSEARVQAQPQHF
DNA: TGTGCCAGCAGTGAAGCGCGTGTCCAGGCTCAGCCCCAGCATTTT
J: TRBJ1-5
D: -
V: TRBV6-1
size: -